These 7 T cell receptor beta chains share one sample of origin, sequenced in a study of quantifying T cell responses using KT2 cells. Study summary: cDNA was made from DNase-treated RNA using alpha and beta constant primers.

Each cDNA got a UMI-containing oligo ligated at its 3' end. First-round PCR used four to five cycles and beta primers RC1.1 and RC1.2 covering TRBC1 and TRBC2. TCRdb recomputed calls from the UMI-ligation and nested PCR reads with MiXCR, one row per CDR3 protein. The sample comprises 25,000 to 35,000 distinct CDR3 sequences, about 9.4% of which are singletons, and 9.7% rests with the top ten. The source material was PBMCs spiked with cells of the T cell clone KT2. The receptor set was obtained from a human donor.

The V call is TRBV6-7, the J call TRBJ2-3, with D unresolved. TRBV6-7 carries the ORF label, with uncertain function. The CDR3 is 12 residues long. The V end lost 4 bases, the J end lost 2 bases, and 4 bases lay between the germline ends. The CDR3 nucleotides read TGTGCCAGCAGTTCTACCACAGATACGCAGTATTTT. Amino acid sequence: CASSSTTDTQYF.

The chain is built from TRBV9 and TRBJ2-7; tentative D call: TRBD2 (5 bases). This CDR3 has 14 residues. Per germline, CDR1 SGDLS and CDR2 YYNGEE. Trimming removed 3 bases at V and 0 bases at J, with 10 bases between. The CDR3 DNA reads as TGTGCCAGCAGCGGGACGGAGGACTCCTACGAGCAGTACTTC. Its translation is CASSGTEDSYEQYF.

A few counts support this clonotype. This rearrangement joins TRBV5-1 to TRBJ2-7, with 7 bases lining up with TRBD1. With 2 bases clipped from V and 3 bases from J, the junction kept 5 bases outside the gene matches. This CDR3 comprises 14 residues. Per the germline V gene, CDR1 is SGHRS and CDR2 is YFSETQ. CDR3 amino acids: CASSFRQGFYEQYF. CDR3 DNA: TGCGCCAGCAGCTTTCGACAGGGATTCTACGAGCAGTACTTC.

This clonotype was detected a few times. This chain connects TRBV7-9 to TRBJ1-6; 8 bases match TRBD1. V lost 4 bases, J lost 10 bases, and 6 bases stayed unmatched. Germline CDR1 SEHNR, CDR2 FQNEAQ (reference sequence). The CDR3 runs 14 residues. In DNA, the CDR3 is TGTGCCAGCAGCTCTAGACAGGGGCGGTCACCCCTCCACTTT. Translation: CASSSRQGRSPLHF.

This clonotype was seen repeatedly, ten times or more. This chain links TRBV4-3 with TRBJ1-2; D gene ambiguous. Germline CDR1 is LGHNA and CDR2 is YSLEER. The CDR3 is made up of 15 amino acids. V was pared by 1 base and J by 5 bases, with 14 bases between. CDR3 loop: CASSQVQADRYGYTF. In DNA, the CDR3 is TGCGCCAGCAGCCAAGTGCAGGCCGATCGTTATGGCTACACCTTC.

This clonotype occurred a few times. The chain combines TRBV6-6 with TRBJ2-5, with 8 bases lining up with TRBD1. This CDR3 comprises 21 residues. Germline CDR1 MNHNY, CDR2 SVGAGI (reference sequence). V was pared by 5 bases and J by 5 bases, with 28 bases of the junction left unmatched. The CDR3 DNA reads as TGTGCCAGCAGTCCCTGGACAGCAGGGGGCCCCCTTCAACCCAAGTGGGAGACCCAGTACTTC. It codes for CASSPWTAGGPLQPKWETQYF.

By share of the sample, this clonotype is medium-sized. The chain uses TRBV7-9 and TRBJ1-2; 7 bases map to TRBD1. The CDR3 has 13 amino acids. V gave up 5 bases and J gave up 3 bases; unmatched junction bases: 3. The V gene's germline CDR1 is SEHNR and CDR2 FQNEAQ (reference sequence). This CDR3 is CASSRTGDYGYTF. In DNA, the CDR3 is TGTGCCAGCAGCCGGACAGGAGACTATGGCTACACCTTC.